A single T cell receptor (beta chain) is shown here with its context. The target antigen is unknown. V was pared by 3 bases and J by 6 bases, with 8 bases of the junction left unmatched. The CDR3 extends over 15 amino acids. Germline CDR1 and CDR2: MGHDK and SYGVNS. The data originate from a study of brain T cells in children with intractable seizures. Study results and limitations: HCMV serostatus was not known, and viral specificity came from CDR3 similarity only. Pre-surgery blood may have been undersampled, hiding some clones.

Stated time point: blood from clinic visit 5 months post-surgery; TSC patient then seizure free. The sequenced cases were selected for having the highest brain T cell transcript signatures. At least one anti-epileptic drug was given before surgery. The method was immunoSEQ multiplex PCR; TCRdb's version includes in-frame clones alone and lacks a portion of them. Here the sample spans hundreds of thousands of clones, roughly 92% being singletons. Sample: peripheral blood, taken 4 to 5 months after surgery. The sequence was collected from a boy under two years old with tuberous sclerosis and intractable seizures. The chain combines TRBV25-1 with TRBJ1-3; 7 nucleotides align to TRBD1. CDR3 loop: CASSDSGTAKNTIYF. The DNA for the CDR3 is TGTGCCAGCAGTGACTCCGGGACAGCTAAAAACACCATATATTTT.